The T cell receptor beta chain described here comes from a study of shared clonotypes between healthy human individuals. Assay runs were performed at deep level. PCR replicates from unsorted PBMC used about 300 ng DNA, and this amount was approximately 30,000 T cell genomes. The method was immunoSEQ multiplex PCR; TCRdb's version includes in-frame clones alone and lacks a portion of them. The sample lists 450,000 to 650,000 clones, around 80% occurring once. Every contributor of samples was a Caucasian grown-up residing in Nashville, Tennessee. In unsorted samples, genomic DNA was obtained using 90 million to 95 million PBMCs. Sample: PBMCs. The clonotype was recovered from a woman aged 40 to 55 in good health. Some clones in this sample may be carry-over from other donors' samples.

DNA for the CDR3: TGTGCCAGCAGTTTAGATGGGGGCCGATACGTTCTCTATGGCTACACCTTC. This codes for CASSLDGGRYVLYGYTF. The V call is TRBV28, the J call TRBJ1-2; D might be TRBD1 (6 bases). Germline values: CDR1 MDHEN, CDR2 SYDVKM. This CDR3 spans 17 amino acids. V lost 2 bases, J lost 4 bases, and 20 bases lay in between.